This entry concerns a single TCR beta chain. No antigen is known for it. This sample was taken from a study of CD8 T cells in ankylosing spondylitis. MiXCR was run by TCRdb on the 5' RACE reads, yielding one entry per CDR3 protein. This repertoire shows around 540,000 distinct CDR3 sequences, about 13% found once; its top ten account for around 6.8%. Broader study findings: There was reportedly significant enrichment of clones that were disease-linked in matched ankylosing spondylitis synovial fluid. Among TCR beta sequences, a motif of roughly 8 highly homologous variants appeared characteristic of ankylosing spondylitis blood. As for the disease-linked clones, they showed a CD8+ phenotype and occurred at relatively low frequencies in peripheral blood.

This receptor was identified in a male donor with ankylosing spondylitis. Sample: blood, either unsorted or a sorted T cell fraction (not recorded which).

This CDR3 reads CSARPGASSYNEQFF. The CDR3 DNA reads TGCAGTGCTAGACCAGGGGCAAGCTCCTACAATGAGCAGTTCTTC. The chain combines TRBV20-1 with TRBJ2-1, with D maybe TRBD1 (6 bases). Between the trimmed V and J ends, which lost 2 bases and 0 bases, there was a span of 11 bases. CDR3 length: 15 residues. Per the germline V gene, CDR1 is DFQATT and CDR2 is SNEGSKA (reference sequence).